This is a list of T cell receptor beta chains from one sample in a study of radiation and T cells in renal cell carcinoma. TCRdb's copy holds only in-frame clones and misses some; the assay was immunoSEQ multiplex PCR. Among tens of thousands of clones, about 80% were seen once, and the ten largest hold over 6%. The source was blood, collected from a patient whose treatment included radiotherapy and nephrectomy. These receptors all stem from a man aged 55 to 70 with renal cell carcinoma. CDR3s include the opening cysteine and the closing phenylalanine or tryptophan. The order of the fields is V gene, J gene, D gene, CDR3 length, clone size, CDR3 protein, CDR3 DNA. D genes are given only for firm matches. Not every row has a clone size; where given, it reads once, few, many or a size class.

V gene: TRBV7-9
J gene: TRBJ2-1
D gene: TRBD2
CDR3 length: 15
clone size: .
CDR3 protein: CASSPPGLAAGGKFF
CDR3 DNA: TGTGCCAGCAGCCCTCCGGGACTAGCGGCGGGGGGGAAGTTCTTC

V gene: TRBV7-2
J gene: TRBJ2-1
D gene: TRBD2
CDR3 length: 18
clone size: .
CDR3 protein: CASSLNPIAGVSYNEQFF
CDR3 DNA: TGTGCCAGCAGCTTAAATCCTATAGCGGGAGTATCCTACAATGAGCAGTTCTTC

V gene: TRBV6-1
J gene: TRBJ1-2
D gene: TRBD1
CDR3 length: 13
clone size: .
CDR3 protein: CASRGTGEGGYTF
CDR3 DNA: TGTGCCAGCAGAGGGACAGGGGAGGGTGGCTACACCTTC

V gene: TRBV5-1
J gene: TRBJ2-2
D gene: .
CDR3 length: 14
clone size: once
CDR3 protein: CASGQRADTGELFF
CDR3 DNA: TGCGCCAGCGGCCAGCGGGCGGACACCGGGGAGCTGTTTTTT

V gene: TRBV4-1
J gene: TRBJ1-4
D gene: TRBD1
CDR3 length: 16
clone size: .
CDR3 protein: CASSQDRWTGDEKLFF
CDR3 DNA: TGCGCCAGCAGCCAAGATAGGTGGACAGGGGATGAAAAACTGTTTTTT

V gene: TRBV2
J gene: TRBJ2-3
D gene: .
CDR3 length: 12
clone size: .
CDR3 protein: CASSEAGDTQYF
CDR3 DNA: TGTGCCAGCAGTGAAGCCGGAGATACGCAGTATTTT

V gene: TRBV4-3
J gene: TRBJ2-7
D gene: .
CDR3 length: 13
clone size: .
CDR3 protein: CASSQDLAYEQYF
CDR3 DNA: TGCGCCAGCAGCCAAGATTTAGCCTACGAGCAGTACTTC

V gene: TRBV4-2
J gene: TRBJ2-4
D gene: .
CDR3 length: 20
clone size: .
CDR3 protein: CASSQDIRGGEKLAKNIQYF
CDR3 DNA: TGTGCCAGCAGCCAAGATATCAGGGGGGGCGAAAAGCTAGCCAAAAACATTCAGTACTTC

V gene: TRBV5-6
J gene: TRBJ2-1
D gene: .
CDR3 length: 13
clone size: once
CDR3 protein: CASSLGTRNEQFF
CDR3 DNA: TGTGCCAGCAGCTTGGGGACACGCAATGAGCAGTTCTTC

V gene: TRBV9
J gene: TRBJ2-1
D gene: .
CDR3 length: 11
clone size: .
CDR3 protein: CASSLGGEQFF
CDR3 DNA: TGTGCCAGCAGCCTCGGGGGTGAGCAGTTCTTC

V gene: TRBV10-3
J gene: TRBJ1-1
D gene: .
CDR3 length: 16
clone size: once
CDR3 protein: CAITGSQGGIRTEAFF
CDR3 DNA: TGTGCCATCACAGGAAGCCAGGGTGGGATCCGGACTGAAGCTTTCTTT

V gene: TRBV19
J gene: TRBJ1-1
D gene: .
CDR3 length: 16
clone size: few
CDR3 protein: CASSSPRPILNTEAFF
CDR3 DNA: TGTGCCAGTAGTTCCCCGAGACCGATTTTGAACACTGAAGCTTTCTTT

V gene: TRBV19
J gene: TRBJ2-1
D gene: TRBD2
CDR3 length: 17
clone size: .
CDR3 protein: CASSEGTSGWGSNEQFF
CDR3 DNA: TGTGCCAGTAGTGAAGGGACTAGCGGGTGGGGTTCCAATGAGCAGTTCTTC

V gene: TRBV30
J gene: TRBJ1-5
D gene: .
CDR3 length: 16
clone size: .
CDR3 protein: CAWSASSGGGNQPQHF
CDR3 DNA: TGTGCCTGGAGTGCCTCGTCGGGTGGGGGCAATCAGCCCCAGCATTTT

V gene: TRBV9
J gene: TRBJ2-5
D gene: TRBD2
CDR3 length: 15
clone size: few
CDR3 protein: CASSARTSAQETQYF
CDR3 DNA: TGTGCCAGCAGCGCCCGGACTAGCGCGCAAGAGACCCAGTACTTC

V gene: TRBV7-3
J gene: TRBJ2-2
D gene: .
CDR3 length: 11
clone size: .
CDR3 protein: CASSFAGELFF
CDR3 DNA: TGTGCCAGCAGCTTTGCTGGGGAGCTGTTTTTT

V gene: TRBV27
J gene: TRBJ1-1
D gene: .
CDR3 length: 13
clone size: .
CDR3 protein: CASSLSISTEAFF
CDR3 DNA: TGTGCCAGCAGTTTATCGATCAGCACTGAAGCTTTCTTT

V gene: TRBV6-5
J gene: TRBJ1-3
D gene: .
CDR3 length: 13
clone size: .
CDR3 protein: CASMQGPGNTIYF
CDR3 DNA: TGTGCCAGCATGCAGGGGCCGGGAAACACCATATATTTT

V gene: TRBV19
J gene: TRBJ1-4
D gene: TRBD1
CDR3 length: 16
clone size: .
CDR3 protein: CASSGPGQDPLEKLFF
CDR3 DNA: TGTGCCAGTAGTGGCCCAGGACAGGATCCGCTTGAAAAACTGTTTTTT

V gene: TRBV7-9
J gene: TRBJ1-6
D gene: .
CDR3 length: 15
clone size: few
CDR3 protein: CASSLAPTSNSPLHF
CDR3 DNA: TGTGCCAGCAGCTTAGCGCCGACAAGTAATTCACCCCTCCACTTT

V gene: TRBV13
J gene: TRBJ2-1
D gene: TRBD2
CDR3 length: 16
clone size: .
CDR3 protein: CASSLDGTSGFNEQFF
CDR3 DNA: TGTGCCAGCAGCTTAGATGGGACTAGCGGTTTCAATGAGCAGTTCTTC

V gene: TRBV19
J gene: TRBJ1-3
D gene: TRBD1
CDR3 length: 15
clone size: .
CDR3 protein: CASSFRQGDYSTIYF
CDR3 DNA: TGTGCCAGTAGTTTTCGACAGGGGGACTACAGCACCATATATTTT

V gene: TRBV6-4
J gene: TRBJ2-1
D gene: TRBD2
CDR3 length: 16
clone size: many
CDR3 protein: CASSDRWRGDMNEQFF
CDR3 DNA: TGTGCCAGCAGTGACCGTTGGCGGGGGGATATGAATGAGCAGTTCTTC

V gene: TRBV5-5
J gene: TRBJ1-4
D gene: .
CDR3 length: 14
clone size: .
CDR3 protein: CASSLGTENEKLFF
CDR3 DNA: TGTGCCAGCAGCTTGGGGACGGAAAATGAAAAACTGTTTTTT

V gene: TRBV4-3
J gene: TRBJ1-1
D gene: .
CDR3 length: 18
clone size: .
CDR3 protein: CASSQDPVGFGWGTEAFF
CDR3 DNA: TGCGCCAGCAGCCAAGACCCAGTCGGCTTCGGATGGGGCACTGAAGCTTTCTTT

V gene: TRBV7-9
J gene: TRBJ2-3
D gene: TRBD2
CDR3 length: 16
clone size: .
CDR3 protein: CASSLGSGGRTDTQYF
CDR3 DNA: TGTGCCAGCAGCCTTGGAAGCGGGGGTCGCACAGATACGCAGTATTTT

V gene: TRBV4-3
J gene: TRBJ2-7
D gene: .
CDR3 length: 15
clone size: few
CDR3 protein: CASSTSRGGSYEQYF
CDR3 DNA: TGCGCCAGCAGCACCTCTAGGGGAGGTTCCTACGAGCAGTACTTC

V gene: TRBV30
J gene: TRBJ1-2
D gene: .
CDR3 length: 13
clone size: .
CDR3 protein: CAWARFKDYGYTF
CDR3 DNA: TGTGCCTGGGCCAGATTCAAGGACTATGGCTACACCTTC